The source of this T cell receptor (beta chain) is a study of CXCR3-negative and CXCR3-positive naive CD8 T cells (dated by TCRdb to between 2018 and 2021). The study in broad terms: Approximately 130 million TRB reads were obtained in total, roughly 1.5 +/- 0.3 million reads per library. The diversity and physicochemical repertoire analyses included 11 donors pooled from two independent experiments. Naive subsets from five or six donors and memory cells from 3 donors were included in the TRBV-TRBJ cluster analysis.

Concerning this clonotype itself: The clone's antigen remains unknown.

Via the germline V gene, CDR1 is SGHTA and CDR2 FQGTGA. Its CDR3 holds 13 amino acids, cysteine through phenylalanine. Only the protein is on record. This sample was sequenced with a NextSeq 550. The Human TCR Profiling Kit (MiLaboratory) was used to prepare UMI-labeled 5' RACE TRB cDNA libraries. The full amount of extracted RNA was used for cDNA synthesis, and the full amount of resulting cDNA was used for PCR amplification. The libraries were made side by side, with each library going through the same number of PCR cycles. As for the original processing: MIGEC and MiXCR extracted about 49,000 +/- 11,000 unique UMI-labeled TRB cDNA molecules per library, requiring at least two reads per UMI. An average of approximately 40,000 +/- 10,000 functional in-frame TRB CDR3 nucleotide clonotypes without stop codons was found per library. After downsampling to 5000 UMI-labeled TRB molecules per sample, diversity metrics, including normalized Shannon-Wiener and Chao1, were computed in VDJtools. VDJtools computed clonotype-size-weighted physicochemical properties of the central five CDR3 residues: interaction energy, strength, volume and Kidera factor 4. One entry per CDR3 protein sequence results from the TCRdb reprocessing of the reads, with DNA left out. It is TCRdb's table, rather than the study itself, that gives the V and J calls and clone size. The table for this sample records around 96,000 distinct CDR3 sequences. Jointly, the top ten make up approximately 1.7% of the sample.

Study-wide conclusions, independent of this receptor: Comparably high repertoire diversity was found in both naive subsets, whereas much lower repertoire diversity was found in memory CD8+ T cells. Freshly isolated PBMCs were used for most assays because CXCR3 expression went down partially after cryopreservation. Surface CD5, linked to self-reactivity in mice, was comparable between naive subsets; TCR interaction strength was therefore also inferred from TRB CDR3 physicochemical properties. TRB CDR3s from CXCR3-positive naive cells showed higher hydrophobicity (lower Kidera factor 4), lower energy, and higher strength and volume indices than CXCR3-negative naive cells. Naive CXCR3-negative and CXCR3-positive cells from the same donor showed similar TRBV-TRBJ usage, whereas memory cells showed distinct patterns.

For each CD8+ T cell subset, flow sorting was done in triplicate, and roughly 310,000 cells per subset went directly into RLT lysis buffer. To keep memory contaminants out, a stringent definition of naive CD8+ T cells was applied: CD45RO-CCR7+CD27+CD95-. Peripheral blood mononuclear cells were isolated from buffy coats using standard density gradient centrifugation. A FACSAria III was used to flow-sort naive CD8+ T cells into CXCR3-negative and CXCR3-positive populations. Total RNA was extracted from sorted cells with an RNeasy Mini Kit. The receptor comes from a human donor in good health. Some clones in this sample may be carry-over from other donors' samples. Sequenced: naive CXCR3- CD8+ T cells from blood. Explained via the paper, the cell subset or site label denotes: CD45RO-CCR7+CD27+CD95- naive CD8+ T cells lacking CXCR3 (TNR3-). The sequence links TRBV7-3 to TRBJ2-1. The CDR3 corresponds to CASSYSSYNEQFF.